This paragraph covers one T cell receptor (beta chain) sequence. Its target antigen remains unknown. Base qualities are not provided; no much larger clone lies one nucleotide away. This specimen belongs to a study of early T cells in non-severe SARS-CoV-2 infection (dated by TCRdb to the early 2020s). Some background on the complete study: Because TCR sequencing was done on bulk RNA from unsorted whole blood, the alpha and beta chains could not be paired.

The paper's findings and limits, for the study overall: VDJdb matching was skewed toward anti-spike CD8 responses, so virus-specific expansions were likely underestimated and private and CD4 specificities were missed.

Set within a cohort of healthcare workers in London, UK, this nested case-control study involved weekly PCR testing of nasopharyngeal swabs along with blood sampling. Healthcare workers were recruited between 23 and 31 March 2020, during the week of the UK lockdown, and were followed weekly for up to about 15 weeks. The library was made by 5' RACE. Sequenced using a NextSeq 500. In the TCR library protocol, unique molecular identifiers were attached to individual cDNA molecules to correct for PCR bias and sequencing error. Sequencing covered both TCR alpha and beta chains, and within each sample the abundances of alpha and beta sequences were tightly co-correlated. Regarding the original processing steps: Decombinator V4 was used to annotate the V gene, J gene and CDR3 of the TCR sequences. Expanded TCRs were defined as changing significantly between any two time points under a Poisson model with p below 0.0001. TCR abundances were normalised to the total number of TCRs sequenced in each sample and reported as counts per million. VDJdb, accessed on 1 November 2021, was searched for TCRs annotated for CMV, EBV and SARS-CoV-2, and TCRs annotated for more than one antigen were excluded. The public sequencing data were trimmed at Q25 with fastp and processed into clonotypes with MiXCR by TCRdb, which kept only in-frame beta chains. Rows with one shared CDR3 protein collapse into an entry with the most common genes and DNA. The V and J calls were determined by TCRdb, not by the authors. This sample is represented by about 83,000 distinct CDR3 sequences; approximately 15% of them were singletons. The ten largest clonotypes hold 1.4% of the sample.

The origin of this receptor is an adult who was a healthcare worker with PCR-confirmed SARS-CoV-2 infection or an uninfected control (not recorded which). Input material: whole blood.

The DNA is as follows: TGTGCCAGCAGTTTTTTTCAAGGGGCAGAGAATTCACCCCTCCACTTT. It specifies CASSFFQGAENSPLHF. The rearranged chain carries TRBV28 and TRBJ1-6; D gene: possibly TRBD1, on 5 matching bases. The junction shows trimming of 3 bases on V and 7 bases on J, plus 16 bases between the germline ends. Looking up the germline V gene yields CDR1 MDHEN and CDR2 SYDVKM. CDR3 length: 16 amino acids, cysteine to phenylalanine. The only DNA kept is the CDR3, 48 bases in frame from the first base.